These 3 T cell receptor beta chains came from one sample sequenced in a study of cytomegalovirus exposure and HLA in healthy donors. PCR was performed using 60 Vbeta and 13 Jbeta primers. Clones were sequenced by immunoSEQ multiplex PCR, and TCRdb holds only the in-frame ones, with some missing. The sample has fewer than 250,000 clones, more than 80% seen once. The sample taken for sequencing was PBMCs. All receptors come from a man aged 25-45 years in good health and CMV-seronegative.

The DNA of the CDR3 is TGTGCCAGCAGTTACTCCCCCAGGGTAGATGGCTACACCTTC. Amino acids: CASSYSPRVDGYTF. The rearrangement links TRBV6-5 to TRBJ1-2; D possibly corresponds to TRBD1 (5 bases). The ends were cut back, 0 bases at V and 6 bases at J, with 11 bases in the middle. CDR1 is MNHEY, CDR2 SVGAGI, per germline. This CDR3 has 14 amino acids.

This clone has a single count. The chain carries TRBV27 and TRBJ2-1; 10 bases align to TRBD2. The CDR3 covers 17 residues. Unmatched junction bases numbered 6, after V lost 0 bases and J lost 4 bases. Germline CDR1 is MNHEY and CDR2 is SMNVEV (reference sequence). In DNA, the CDR3 is TGTGCCAGCAGTTTATCCATCGGACTAGCGGTATACAATGAGCAGTTCTTC. Protein product: CASSLSIGLAVYNEQFF.

The chain recombines TRBV19 with TRBJ1-4, with 9 bases matching TRBD1. V lost 10 bases and J lost 6; bases outside the gene matches: 9. Germline assignment: CDR1 LNHDA and CDR2 SQIVND (reference sequence). This CDR3 spans 14 amino acids. The chain's CDR3 is CATAPTGGYEKLFF. The CDR3 nucleotides read TGTGCCACCGCACCAACAGGGGGCTATGAAAAACTGTTTTTT.